This T cell receptor beta chain was observed in a study of blood T cell repertoires in COVID-19. At the level of the study: Sources were T cells, B-cell-depleted T cells, or PBMCs; the material itself was cDNA or gDNA.

Participant age was roughly 18 to 89 years, and participants resided in fewer than 30 US areas. Among Cohort 3 donors, those recovered had two negative PCRs, clearance, or symptom resolution. Trimming removed 5 bases from V and 7 bases from J; junction bases left unmatched: 7. The germline V gene encodes CDR1 KGHDR and CDR2 SFDVKD. This CDR3 has 15 residues. The authors' processing: Cell counts per sample came from amplifying reference gene primers. The assay was immunoSEQ multiplex PCR, and TCRdb's table has in-frame clones only and misses some. Clone size and the V and J calls come from that table; the DNA yielded D and trimming. Of about 320,000 clones in the sample, around 90% were seen once.

Sequences were obtained from PBMCs or T cells enriched from blood (not recorded which). The chain combines TRBV24-1 with TRBJ2-1; 10 nucleotides line up with TRBD2. The clonotype was recovered from a man in his sixties who had recovered from COVID-19. The CDR3 sequence: CATSVGLAGVNEQFF. DNA for the CDR3: TGTGCCACCAGTGTCGGCCTAGCGGGAGTAAATGAGCAGTTCTTC.